The 9 T cell receptor beta chains in this list originate from one sample, sequenced in a study of cytomegalovirus exposure and HLA in healthy donors. PCR employed 60 Vbeta and 13 Jbeta primers. Assay used: immunoSEQ multiplex PCR; TCRdb lists only in-frame clones, some missing. Among around 130,000 clones listed, roughly three quarters were seen once. The sequenced sample was PBMCs. The receptor set was obtained from a woman aged 55-69 years in good health and CMV-seronegative.

This chain uses TRBV9 with TRBJ1-2; possible D gene TRBD1, 5 bases. Germline V lookup: CDR1 SGDLS, CDR2 YYNGEE. The CDR3 consists of 13 residues. Trimming stripped 4 bases from V and 8 bases from J, with 15 bases between. The CDR3 region has the DNA TGTGCCAGCAGCTCAGGGTCCCAGGCGGGCTACACCTTC. Protein sequence: CASSSGSQAGYTF.

A remark on this clone: One end of the junction does not line up with germline, which may come from a read error. The rearrangement uses TRBV7-9 and TRBJ1-4; 8 bases match TRBD1. The V gene's germline CDR1 is SEHNR and CDR2 FQNEAQ (reference sequence). The CDR3 is made up of 16 amino acids. CDR3 bases: TGTTCCAGCAGCCCGTACACAGGGGGGCGTCGGGAAAAACTGTTTTTT. Translated, it gives CSSSPYTGGRREKLFF. Combining the CDR3 with reference TRBV7-9 and TRBJ1-4 gives the whole variable domain DTGVSQNPRHKITKRGQNVTFRCDPISEHNRLYWYRQTLGQGPEFLTYFQNEAQLEKSRLLSDRFSAERPKGSFSTLEIQRTEQGDSAMYLCSSSPYTGGRREKLFFGSGTQLSVL.

The DNA for the CDR3 is TGTGCCAGCAGCCAAGGGCTTCGCACCGGGGAGCTGTTTTTT. It translates to CASSQGLRTGELFF. The rearrangement links TRBV14 to TRBJ2-2; D not resolved. In germline, CDR1 is SGHDN, CDR2 FVKESK. This CDR3 has 14 amino acids. Trimming cost V 1 base and J 4 bases, with 7 bases left between them.

This sequence joins TRBV19 and TRBJ2-2, with 10 bases lining up with TRBD2. The CDR3 spans 14 residues. The germline gives CDR1 LNHDA, CDR2 SQIVND (reference sequence). The ends lost 10 bases at V and 4 bases at J; junction bases unmatched: 6. The DNA for the CDR3 is TGTGCCACATCTAGCGGGGGCGTCACCGGGGAGCTGTTTTTT. Its protein is CATSSGGVTGELFF.

This clone has just a few counts. The gene calls are TRBV6-6 and TRBJ2-3; 7 positions match TRBD1. Germline values: CDR1 MNHNY, CDR2 SVGAGI (reference sequence). The J segment lost 4 bases and the V segment lost 6 bases, leaving 1 base of the junction unmatched. The CDR3 runs 12 residues. The chain's CDR3 is CASSGQADTQYF. As DNA, the CDR3 is TGTGCCAGCAGCGGACAGGCAGATACGCAGTATTTT.

The chain is built from TRBV7-9 and TRBJ2-1; 8 bases fit TRBD2. CDR1 SEHNR and CDR2 FQNEAQ come from the germline V gene (reference sequence). V lost 4 bases, J lost 6 bases, and 8 bases stayed unmatched. This CDR3 spans 15 amino acids. The CDR3 region has the DNA TGTGCCAGCAGCTACTTGCGGGGGGCCGGCAATGAGCAGTTCTTC. Translation gives CASSYLRGAGNEQFF.

This CDR3 is CASSTASGLFTDTQYF. The DNA for the CDR3 is TGTGCCAGTAGTACCGCTTCGGGACTTTTCACAGATACGCAGTATTTT. This chain joins TRBV19 and TRBJ2-3, with D tentatively TRBD2 (6 bases). The CDR3 consists of 16 residues. The V and J ends lost 4 bases and 2 bases respectively, with 16 bases between them. CDR1 LNHDA and CDR2 SQIVND come from the germline V gene (reference sequence).

This rearrangement joins TRBV29-1 to TRBJ1-2; 7 positions agree with TRBD1. Germline CDR1 and CDR2: SQVTM and ANQGSEA. J was trimmed by 2 bases and V by 5 bases; bases with no gene match: 2. CDR3 size: 12 residues. The CDR3 spells CSVSRGNYGYTF. The CDR3 DNA follows: TGCAGCGTTAGCAGGGGGAACTATGGCTACACCTTC.

The genes are TRBV25-1 and TRBJ2-2, with 7 bases identical to TRBD1. V shed 3 bases and J 4 bases; nucleotides not matched to a gene: 11. The CDR3 sequence is 17 residues long. Germline CDR1 reads MGHDK; CDR2 reads SYGVNS. The CDR3 is CASSEFPGQRGTGELFF. CDR3 DNA: TGTGCCAGCAGTGAGTTTCCGGGACAGAGAGGCACCGGGGAGCTGTTTTTT.